This T cell receptor (beta chain) stems from a study of shared clonotypes between healthy human individuals. This CDR3 comprises 13 residues. Germline CDR1 MRHNA, CDR2 SNTAGT. V gave up 2 bases and J gave up 5 bases, with 9 bases separating them. Original analysis: ImmunoSEQ gave junction-only sequences without quality scores, so filtering differed. Measured with immunoSEQ multiplex PCR; TCRdb has only the in-frame clones, and not every one. V and J calls and clone size are copied from that table; D and trimming were computed from the DNA. In the table there are 2 million to 3 million clones, 93% of which are singletons.

V is TRBV6-4 and J is TRBJ1-1; a weak D match, TRBD1 (5 bases). Sequencing was carried out using naive CD4+ T cells from PBMCs. Subset reported: CD45RA+ positively selected. This TCR derives from a man aged 18-30 years in good health. Some clones in this sample may be carry-over from other donors' samples. The CDR3 nucleotides read TGTGCCAGCAGTGACAGGAAGGGGACTGAAGCTTTCTTT. Amino acids: CASSDRKGTEAFF.